Each of the 19 T cell receptor beta chains below was sequenced from the same sample in a study of T cells in Graves' hyperthyroidism and ophthalmopathy. TCR beta CDR3 regions were amplified from RNA. A set of HTBI primers served as the primers for a first-round RT-PCR of the TCR CDR3. In TCRdb, the multiplex PCR reads were re-called with MiXCR into one record per CDR3 protein. The sample consists of over 350,000 distinct CDR3 sequences, about 14% of them appearing once. The source material was blood. All receptors derive from a man aged 45-60 years with Graves' ophthalmopathy.

Ten or more counts support this clonotype. V gene TRBV11-2 combines with J gene TRBJ1-6, with TRBD1 matching over 8 bases. Germline CDR1 SGHAT, CDR2 FQNNGV. This CDR3 spans 19 amino acids. V trimming: 0 bases; J trimming: 7 bases; junction bases outside the gene matches: 14. The DNA of the CDR3 is TGTGCCAGCAGCTTAGATCGATTCAGTGGACAGGGCGCGAATTCACCCCTCCACTTT. Its translation is CASSLDRFSGQGANSPLHF.

This clonotype has a count of ten or more. The chain has TRBV2 and TRBJ1-1; D not certain. Between the trimmed V and J ends, which lost 5 bases and 0 bases, there was a span of 7 bases. Germline CDR1 is SNHLY and CDR2 is FYNNEI. The CDR3 covers 13 residues. CDR3 residues: CASSLDLNTEAFF. The DNA of the CDR3 is TGTGCCAGCAGTCTGGATCTGAACACTGAAGCTTTCTTT.

With respect to this clonotype: One base away lies a much larger clone, so this may be a sequencing read error. It is likely a read error, because the conserved phenylalanine at the end of the CDR3 is missing. The V call is TRBV7-6, the J call TRBJ2-2; D is unresolved. Trimming took 0 bases from V and 1 from J, leaving 3 bases between them. The CDR3 is 14 amino acids. Germline-derived CDR1 and CDR2 are SGHVS and FNYEAQ. The CDR3 spells CASSLAQNTGELFS. The CDR3 DNA follows: TGTGCCAGCAGCTTAGCGCAGAACACCGGGGAGCTGTTTTCT.

The sample holds many counts of this clonotype. The chain couples TRBV5-4 to TRBJ2-7; TRBD2 might be the D (6 bases). CDR3 length equals 14 residues. Germline V lookup: CDR1 SGHNT, CDR2 YYREEE (reference sequence). V gave up 1 base and J gave up 7 bases, with 15 bases separating them. The CDR3 is CASSLRGMAGEQYF. The CDR3 DNA sequence: TGTGCCAGCAGCTTGCGCGGGATGGCGGGTGAGCAGTACTTC.

This clonotype was recorded many times. CDR3 loop: CASSLGLAGDYEQYF. The CDR3 DNA reads as TGCGCCAGCAGCCTAGGACTAGCGGGGGACTACGAGCAGTACTTC. V and J are TRBV4-1 and TRBJ2-7; TRBD2 aligns across 13 bases. The CDR3 has 15 amino acids. Germline V gene data show CDR1 as MGHRA and CDR2 as YSYEKL. The trim removed 4 bases at V and 3 bases at J, leaving 3 bases unmatched.

This clonotype came up a few times. This rearrangement joins TRBV29-1 to TRBJ2-7; D gene ambiguous. Trimming stripped 6 bases from V and 3 bases from J, with 9 bases between. The CDR3 runs 11 residues. Germline V gene sequence: CDR1 SQVTM, CDR2 ANQGSEA. The CDR3 here is CSVILFYEQYF. DNA of the CDR3: TGCAGCGTGATACTATTCTACGAGCAGTACTTC.

In regard to this clonotype: A single base separates this from a much larger clone, so it may be a read error. The chain uses TRBV30 and TRBJ2-7; possible D gene TRBD1, 7 bases. CDR1 is GTSNPN and CDR2 is SVGIG in the germline V gene (reference sequence). CDR3 size: 12 residues. CDR3 DNA sequence: TGTGCCTGGGCGGGACAGAGCTACGGGCAGTACTTC. It translates to CAWAGQSYGQYF. Full variable domain (missing parts from reference TRBV30 and TRBJ2-7): SQTIHQWPATLVQPVGSPLSLECTVEGTSNPNLYWYRQAAGRGLQLLFYSVGIGQISSEVPQNLSASRPQDRQFILSSKKLLLSDSGFYLCAWAGQSYGQYFGPGTRLTVT.

This clonotype showed up many times. The V call is TRBV30, the J call TRBJ2-5, with 10 bases that match TRBD2. The CDR3 extends over 15 amino acids. V lost 5 bases and J lost 1; bases outside the gene matches: 7. Per germline, CDR1 GTSNPN and CDR2 SVGIG (reference sequence). CDR3 in DNA: TGTGCCTGGGCTGCAGGACTAGCGGTCCAAGAGACCCAGTACTTC. It is translated as CAWAAGLAVQETQYF.

This clonotype was detected ten times or more. This rearrangement joins TRBV15 to TRBJ1-1, with D unclear. The CDR3 loop spans 15 amino acids. V gave up 4 bases and J gave up 1 base, with 13 bases separating them. CDR1 is LNHNV and CDR2 is YYDKDF in the germline V gene (reference sequence). The CDR3 sequence: CATSNSGRTNTEAFF. The CDR3 DNA follows: TGTGCCACCAGCAATTCAGGCAGGACGAACACTGAAGCTTTCTTT. The entire variable domain, with the rest obtained from reference TRBV15 and TRBJ1-1, is as follows: DAMVIQNPRYQVTQFGKPVTLSCSQTLNHNVMYWYQQKSSQAPKLLFHYYDKDFNNEADTPDNFQSRRPNTSFCFLDIRSPGLGDTAMYLCATSNSGRTNTEAFFGQGTRLTVV.

In its sample, this clonotype was seen many times. The chain joins TRBV3-1 to TRBJ2-5; no definite D call. Germline V gene lookup returns CDR1 LGHDT and CDR2 YNNKEL (reference sequence). Between the trimmed V and J ends, which lost 1 base and 4 bases, there was a span of 7 bases. This CDR3 comprises 13 residues. CDR3 region: CASSQARRETQYF. DNA of the CDR3: TGTGCCAGCAGCCAAGCCCGACGAGAGACCCAGTACTTC.

In its sample, this clonotype was seen many times. V usage is TRBV27 and J usage is TRBJ2-1, with 9 bases fitting TRBD1. Trimming at V came to 5 bases and at J to 3 bases, leaving 8 bases not matched to a gene. Germline CDR1 reads MNHEY; CDR2 reads SMNVEV (reference sequence). The CDR3 length is 16 residues. CDR3 region: CASSPPGTGIYNEQFF. CDR3 DNA: TGTGCCAGCAGTCCCCCGGGGACAGGGATCTACAATGAGCAGTTCTTC.

This clonotype has at least ten counts. This rearrangement joins TRBV27 to TRBJ1-2, with 9 bases aligning to TRBD1. The CDR3 extends over 14 amino acids. V lost 6 bases, J lost 4 bases, and 6 bases stayed unmatched. The V gene's germline CDR1 is MNHEY and CDR2 SMNVEV (reference sequence). The CDR3 spells CASSPDRGSYGYTF. CDR3 DNA sequence: TGTGCCAGCAGCCCTGACAGGGGGAGCTATGGCTACACCTTC.

The chain employs TRBV6-2 or TRBV6-3 and TRBJ1-2; D not resolved. From germline, CDR1 is MNHEY and CDR2 SVGEGT. V was trimmed by 6 bases and J by 4 bases, leaving 12 bases between them. CDR3 length: 13 amino acids. CDR3 sequence: CASSSGSIYGYTF. The CDR3 DNA reads as TGTGCCAGCAGCTCGGGTTCGATCTATGGCTACACCTTC.

The chain is built from TRBV7-2 and TRBJ2-2; 7 nucleotides agree with TRBD2. CDR1 and CDR2 (germline): SGHTA, FQGNSA. The trim removed 2 bases at V and 5 bases at J, leaving 2 bases unmatched. The CDR3 is 14 residues long. CDR3 in amino acids: CASSLMGGTGELFF. CDR3 bases: TGTGCCAGCAGCTTAATGGGAGGGACCGGGGAGCTGTTTTTT.

The table lists this clonotype with many counts. V usage is TRBV20-1 and J usage is TRBJ2-1; the D gene is possibly TRBD2 (5 bases). Germline-derived CDR1 and CDR2 are DFQATT and SNEGSKA (reference sequence). The V end was cut by 3 bases, the J end by 10 bases, with 10 bases between. The CDR3 runs 11 residues. The CDR3 spells CSASPRREQFF. The DNA for the CDR3 is TGCAGTGCTAGCCCTAGGAGGGAGCAGTTCTTC.

In the case of this clonotype: The junction and the germline gene differ at one end; a read error may be behind it. This rearrangement joins TRBV7-7 to TRBJ2-7; possibly TRBD2 for D (6 bases). CDR3 length: 14 residues. Germline V CDR1 and CDR2: SSHAT, FNYEAQ (reference sequence). The CDR3 reads CASSLQATGEEQYF. In nucleotides, the CDR3 is TGTGCTAGCAGTCTACAGGCGACGGGGGAGGAGCAGTACTTC.

This clonotype was seen only a few times. V and J are TRBV24-1 and TRBJ1-1; weak D call: TRBD1 (5 bases). Trimming took 4 bases from V and 6 from J, leaving 17 bases between them. Germline V CDR1 and CDR2: KGHDR, SFDVKD. The CDR3 is 15 residues long. CDR3 bases: TGTGCCACCAGTGACCGAACGGGGGTTGTGGCTGAAGCTTTCTTT. This sequence encodes CATSDRTGVVAEAFF.

This rearrangement joins TRBV27 to TRBJ2-7; no clear D. V was clipped by 6 bases and J by 3 bases, with 15 bases between them. Per germline, CDR1 MNHEY and CDR2 SMNVEV (reference sequence). The length of the CDR3 is 14 residues. CDR3 residues: CASRFSSGFYEQYF. In DNA form, the CDR3 reads TGTGCCAGCAGGTTTTCTTCCGGGTTCTACGAGCAGTACTTC.

This clonotype was counted at least ten times. This chain uses TRBV7-8 with TRBJ1-1; D ambiguous. The CDR3 has 17 residues. Germline lookup yields CDR1 SGHVS and CDR2 FQNEAQ. Trimming took 1 base from V and 0 from J, leaving 15 bases between them. CDR3 sequence: CASSLGSDYNMNTEAFF. CDR3 coding DNA: TGTGCCAGCAGCTTAGGATCAGACTATAATATGAACACTGAAGCTTTCTTT.